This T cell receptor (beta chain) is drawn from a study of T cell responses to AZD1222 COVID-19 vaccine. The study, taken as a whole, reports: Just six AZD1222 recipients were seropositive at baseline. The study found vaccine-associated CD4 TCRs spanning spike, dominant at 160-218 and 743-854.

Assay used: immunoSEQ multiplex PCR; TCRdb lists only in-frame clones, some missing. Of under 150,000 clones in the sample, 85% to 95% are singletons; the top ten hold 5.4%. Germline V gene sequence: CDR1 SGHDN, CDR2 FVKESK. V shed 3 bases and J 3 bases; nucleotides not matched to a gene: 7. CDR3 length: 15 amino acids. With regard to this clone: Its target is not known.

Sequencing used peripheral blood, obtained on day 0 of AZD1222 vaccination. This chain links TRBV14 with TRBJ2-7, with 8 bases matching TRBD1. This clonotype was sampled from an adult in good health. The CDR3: CASSQRGQGNYEQYF. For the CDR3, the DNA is TGTGCCAGCAGCCAGCGAGGACAGGGTAACTACGAGCAGTACTTC. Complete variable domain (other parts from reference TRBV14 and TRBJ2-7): EAGVTQFPSHSVIEKGQTVTLRCDPISGHDNLYWYRRVMGKEIKFLLHFVKESKQDESGMPNNRFLAERTGGTYSTLKVQPAELEDSGVYFCASSQRGQGNYEQYFGPGTRLTVT.